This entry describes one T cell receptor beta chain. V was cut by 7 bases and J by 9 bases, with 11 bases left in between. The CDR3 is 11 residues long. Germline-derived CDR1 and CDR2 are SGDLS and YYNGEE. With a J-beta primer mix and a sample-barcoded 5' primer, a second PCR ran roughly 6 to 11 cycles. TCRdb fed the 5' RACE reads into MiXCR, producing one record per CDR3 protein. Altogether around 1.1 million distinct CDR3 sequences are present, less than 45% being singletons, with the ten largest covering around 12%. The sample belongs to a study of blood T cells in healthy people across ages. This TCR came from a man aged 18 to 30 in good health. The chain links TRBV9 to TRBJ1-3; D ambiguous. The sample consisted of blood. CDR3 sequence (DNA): TGTGCCAGCGGAGGTCCGGGCACCATATATTTT. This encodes CASGGPGTIYF.